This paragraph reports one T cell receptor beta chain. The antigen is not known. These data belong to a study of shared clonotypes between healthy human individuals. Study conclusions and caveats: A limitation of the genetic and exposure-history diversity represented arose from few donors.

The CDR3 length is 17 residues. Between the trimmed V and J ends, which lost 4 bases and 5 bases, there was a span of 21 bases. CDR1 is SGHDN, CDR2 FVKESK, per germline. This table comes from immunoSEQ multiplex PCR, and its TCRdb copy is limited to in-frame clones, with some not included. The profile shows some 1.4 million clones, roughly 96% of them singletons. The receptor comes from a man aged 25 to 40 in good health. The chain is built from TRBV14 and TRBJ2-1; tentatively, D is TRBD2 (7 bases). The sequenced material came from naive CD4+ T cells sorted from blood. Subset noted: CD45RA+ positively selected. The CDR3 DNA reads TGTGCCAGCAGCCTTCGCCCCGGACTAGGGGGAGACAATGAGCAGTTCTTC. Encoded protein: CASSLRPGLGGDNEQFF.